This T cell receptor beta chain stems from a study of blood T cells in healthy people across ages. Then a second PCR, running about 6 to 12 cycles, was carried out with a sample-barcoded 5' primer and a J-beta primer mix. Using its own MiXCR run on the 5' RACE reads, TCRdb lists one record per CDR3 protein. The repertoire consists of 650,000 to 700,000 distinct CDR3 sequences, with 32% occurring once and the leading ten covering 15% to 19%. This clonotype appeared a few times. Approximately 9.2 milliliters was the volume of peripheral blood drawn from each donor. The source of this sequence is a woman of 80 years or more in good health. Sequenced sample: blood.

CDR3 in DNA: TGTGCCAGCAGCTTAGCTAGCGGGACTATCTGGAATGAGCAGTACTTC. This encodes CASSLASGTIWNEQYF. The chain couples TRBV7-6 to TRBJ2-5, with 8 bases matching TRBD2. CDR1 and CDR2 (germline): SGHVS, FNYEAQ. V lost 0 bases and J lost 11; bases outside the gene matches: 14. This CDR3 contains 16 residues.